Each of the 2 T cell receptor beta chains below was sequenced from the same sample in a study of blood T cells in healthy people across ages. A J-beta primer mix and a sample-barcoded 5' primer were used in a second PCR of roughly 6 to 11 cycles. MiXCR, run by TCRdb on the 5' RACE reads, gives a single entry per CDR3 protein. This table has 800,000 or so distinct CDR3 sequences, roughly 25% appearing once. In addition, the sample was reused for a study of T cells of mothers and their children.

The sequenced sample consisted of blood. The origin of the receptors is a boy aged 10-17 years in good health.

A word on this clonotype: At one end the junction does not follow the germline gene, possibly because of a read error. The chain joins TRBV28 to TRBJ2-3; 8 bases are shared with TRBD1. The CDR3 is made up of 16 amino acids. Looked up from germline, CDR1 is MDHEN and CDR2 is SYDVKM. CDR3 in DNA: TGTGCCAGCTCAACAAAGGTGGACAGGGAGGCAGATACGCAGGATTTT. Its protein product is CASSTKVDREADTQDF.

The genes are TRBV28 and TRBJ2-5; no clear D gene. The DNA end is more similar to TRBJ2-7, so the J call may be wrong. The CDR3 contains 16 residues. CDR1 is MDHEN, CDR2 SYDVKM, per germline. In DNA, the CDR3 is TGTGCCAGCAGTTTTTCCCCCCCAGAAAACTCCTACGAGCAGTACTTC. Translating gives CASSFSPPENSYEQYF.